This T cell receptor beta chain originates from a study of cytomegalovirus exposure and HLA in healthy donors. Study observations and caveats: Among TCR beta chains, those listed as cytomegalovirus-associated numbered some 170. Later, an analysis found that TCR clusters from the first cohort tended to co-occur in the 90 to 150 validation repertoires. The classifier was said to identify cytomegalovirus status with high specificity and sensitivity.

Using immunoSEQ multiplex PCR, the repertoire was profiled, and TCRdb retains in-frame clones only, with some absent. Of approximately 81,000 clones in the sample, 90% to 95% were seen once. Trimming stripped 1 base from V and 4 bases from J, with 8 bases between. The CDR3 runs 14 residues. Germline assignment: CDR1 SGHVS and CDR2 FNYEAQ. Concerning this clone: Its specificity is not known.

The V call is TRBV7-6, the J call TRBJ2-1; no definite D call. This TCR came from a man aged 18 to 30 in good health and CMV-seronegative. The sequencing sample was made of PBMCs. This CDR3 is CASSLVWQYNEQFF. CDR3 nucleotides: TGTGCCAGCAGCTTAGTGTGGCAATACAATGAGCAGTTCTTC.